The T cell receptor beta chain described here comes from a study of T cells in Graves' hyperthyroidism and ophthalmopathy. The source material, RNA transcripts, was used to amplify TCR beta CDR3 regions. Using the HTBI primer set, a first-round RT-PCR was run on the TCR CDR3. Via MiXCR, TCRdb re-called the multiplex PCR reads, giving one row per CDR3 protein. The data contain 750,000 to 950,000 distinct CDR3 sequences, 35% to 40% of them singletons. With 3 bases clipped from V and 5 bases from J, the junction kept 4 bases outside the gene matches. Germline V gives CDR1 SGDLS, CDR2 YYNGEE. The CDR3 covers 16 residues.

Sequencing was performed on blood. The clonotype comes from a man younger than 35 with Graves' hyperthyroidism. The V call is TRBV9, the J call TRBJ1-6, with TRBD1 identical over 11 bases. This CDR3 reads CASSGTGGGNNSPLHF. Here the CDR3 DNA reads TGTGCCAGCAGCGGGACAGGGGGCGGAAATAATTCACCCCTCCACTTT.